Listed here are 2 T cell receptor beta chains from one sample, sequenced in a study of shared clonotypes between healthy human individuals. Here immunoSEQ multiplex PCR was the method, and the copy in TCRdb shows in-frame clones only, minus some. Here the sample spans roughly 2,500,000 clones, approximately 94% being singletons. The source material was naive CD4+ T cells from PBMCs. Subset specified: CD45RA+ positively selected. The receptor source for this set is a man between 18 and 35 years old in good health. Some clones in this sample may be carry-over from other donors' samples.

The gene calls are TRBV4-1 and TRBJ1-1, with D possibly being TRBD1 (5 bases). Deletions cut 0 bases from V and 4 bases from J, with 12 bases between. Germline lookup yields CDR1 MGHRA and CDR2 YSYEKL. CDR3 length: 15 residues. CDR3 loop: CASSQDLREGTEAFF. In DNA form, the CDR3 reads TGCGCCAGCAGCCAAGACCTCAGGGAGGGCACTGAAGCTTTCTTT.

The chain recombines TRBV19 with TRBJ2-7; a weak D match, TRBD2 (5 bases). The CDR3 is 14 amino acids. Trimming removed 7 bases from V and 3 bases from J, with 16 bases in between. Looked up from germline, CDR1 is LNHDA and CDR2 is SQIVND (reference sequence). For the CDR3, the DNA is TGTGCCAGTAATGAAAAACGGGAAAGCTACGAGCAGTACTTC. The encoded protein is CASNEKRESYEQYF.